Listed here are 32 T cell receptor beta chains from one sample, sequenced in a study of shared clonotypes between healthy human individuals. Sequencing was performed with immunoSEQ multiplex PCR; in TCRdb, only in-frame clones are kept and a portion is missing. There are more than 2 million clones in the sample; 90% to 96% occur only once, and roughly 0.13% lies in the top ten. Sample: naive CD4+ T cells sorted from blood. Specified subset: CD45RA+ positively selected. The receptors were sampled from a man between 18 and 35 years old in good health.

The V call is TRBV30, the J call TRBJ1-2; tentative D call: TRBD1 (6 bases). Germline V gene lookup returns CDR1 GTSNPN and CDR2 SVGIG (reference sequence). The CDR3 is 14 amino acids. Trimming pared 1 base from V and 0 bases from J, leaving 9 bases between. This chain's CDR3 is CAWSGNRANYGYTF. The CDR3 region has the DNA TGTGCCTGGAGTGGGAACAGGGCTAACTATGGCTACACCTTC.

The J gene is TRBJ1-2, the V gene TRBV6-1; D gene uncertain. The V end lost 6 bases, the J end lost 5 bases, and 13 bases lay between the germline ends. This CDR3 is built from 13 residues. Germline V CDR1 and CDR2: MNHNS, SASEGT. This CDR3 is CASRELLTYGYTF. DNA of the CDR3: TGTGCCAGCAGAGAGTTATTGACTTATGGCTACACCTTC.

CDR3 amino acids: CASSPGRTGDYNEQFF. The CDR3 coding sequence is TGTGCCAGCTCACCTGGGCGAACAGGGGATTACAATGAGCAGTTCTTC. The chain is built from TRBV18 and TRBJ2-1; TRBD1 aligns across 7 bases. Germline CDR1 reads KGHSH; CDR2 reads LQKENI. V shed 3 bases, J shed 4 bases, and the junction held 9 bases outside the gene matches. The CDR3 sequence is 16 residues long.

CDR3 DNA: TGCAGCGTTGCAGGGAAGTTACGGGTTGAAGCTTTCTTT. This translates into CSVAGKLRVEAFF. This rearrangement joins TRBV29-1 to TRBJ1-1; D may be TRBD1 (5 bases). Germline CDR1 reads SQVTM; CDR2 reads ANQGSEA. There are 13 residues in the CDR3. Trimming left V 4 bases short and J 7 bases short, with 16 bases between.

This chain connects TRBV2 to TRBJ1-2, with D hard to call. Germline CDR1 and CDR2: SNHLY and FYNNEI. The CDR3 loop spans 10 amino acids. Trimming pared 7 bases from V and 11 bases from J, leaving 11 bases between. CDR3 coding DNA: TGTGCCAGCACTCGGGGTTCGTACACCTTC. Protein sequence: CASTRGSYTF.

The rearrangement joins TRBV10-3 to TRBJ2-7; the match to TRBD1 covers 8 bases. CDR3 size: 13 residues. Germline trimming cut 5 bases from V and 3 bases from J; bases unmatched to any gene: 3. Looked up from germline, CDR1 is ENHRY and CDR2 is SYGVKD. CDR3 in amino acids: CAISPGQVYEQYF. In DNA, the CDR3 is TGTGCCATCAGTCCGGGACAGGTCTACGAGCAGTACTTC.

V gene TRBV15 combines with J gene TRBJ2-5; unclear D gene. Trimming removed 0 bases from V and 1 base from J, with 9 bases in between. Per germline, CDR1 LNHNV and CDR2 YYDKDF (reference sequence). The CDR3 covers 15 residues. The CDR3 reads CATSRDGLSQETQYF. The DNA of the CDR3 is TGTGCCACCAGCAGAGATGGTTTGTCCCAAGAGACCCAGTACTTC.

The chain has TRBV4-1 and TRBJ1-4; no clear D gene. This CDR3 has 13 residues. V shed 7 bases and J shed 10 bases, with 16 bases lying between them. The germline V gene encodes CDR1 MGHRA and CDR2 YSYEKL. CDR3 sequence: CASMGTNVGKLFF. In DNA, the CDR3 is TGCGCCAGCATGGGAACTAACGTCGGAAAACTGTTTTTT.

This clone appeared a few times. The chain employs TRBV9 and TRBJ2-2, with D unclear. V lost 4 bases and J lost 6, with 10 bases in between. CDR1 and CDR2 (germline): SGDLS, YYNGEE. This CDR3 is built from 13 residues. The CDR3 sequence: CASSRILAGELFF. The CDR3 coding sequence is TGTGCCAGCAGCCGGATTCTAGCCGGGGAGCTGTTTTTT.

CDR3 protein: CASSFQVGEGLNTEAFF. The CDR3 bases are TGCGCCAGCAGCTTCCAGGTAGGGGAGGGCCTGAACACTGAAGCTTTCTTT. V usage is TRBV5-1 and J usage is TRBJ1-1; TRBD1 might be the D (5 bases). V gave up 2 bases and J gave up 0 bases, with 17 bases separating them. Looked up from germline, CDR1 is SGHRS and CDR2 is YFSETQ. This CDR3 has 17 amino acids. Drawing the rest from reference TRBV5-1 and TRBJ1-1, the complete variable domain is KAGVTQTPRYLIKTRGQQVTLSCSPISGHRSVSWYQQTPGQGLQFLFEYFSETQRNKGNFPGRFSGRQFSNSRSEMNVSTLELGDSALYLCASSFQVGEGLNTEAFFGQGTRLTVV.

This clone was detected once. This chain joins TRBV2 and TRBJ2-1; 7 bases are a match to TRBD2. V lost 6 bases, J lost 0 bases, and 11 bases stayed unmatched. Germline CDR1 is SNHLY and CDR2 is FYNNEI. The CDR3 is 17 amino acids. CDR3 sequence reads: CASRTPLREFSYNEQFF. The DNA for the CDR3 is TGTGCCAGCAGGACTCCTCTGCGGGAGTTCTCCTACAATGAGCAGTTCTTC.

The chain links TRBV7-9 to TRBJ1-6; tentative D call: TRBD1 (6 bases). CDR1 is SEHNR and CDR2 is FQNEAQ in the germline V gene (reference sequence). CDR3 length: 16 residues. V shed 1 base and J shed 7 bases, with 14 bases lying between them. CDR3 residues: CASSLGGARENSPLHF. The CDR3 DNA is TGTGCCAGCAGCTTAGGGGGGGCGAGGGAAAATTCACCCCTCCACTTT.

In DNA, the CDR3 is TGTGCCTGGACCCCTGGAGCCCTTAATGAAAAACTGTTTTTT. It is translated as CAWTPGALNEKLFF. The chain uses TRBV30 and TRBJ1-4; unclear D gene. Germline V gene lookup returns CDR1 GTSNPN and CDR2 SVGIG (reference sequence). The CDR3 is made up of 14 amino acids. V was shortened by 4 bases and J by 4 bases, with 13 bases between the two germline ends.

The chain couples TRBV27 to TRBJ1-1; D uncertain. The germline CDR1 and CDR2 sequences are MNHEY and SMNVEV (reference sequence). V lost 3 bases and J lost 0, with 11 bases in between. The CDR3 contains 15 residues. CDR3 bases: TGTGCCAGCAGTTTTACCAGCCTGATGAACACTGAAGCTTTCTTT. This translates into CASSFTSLMNTEAFF.

The chain joins TRBV7-2 to TRBJ1-2, with D hard to call. CDR3 size: 14 residues. Per germline, CDR1 SGHTA and CDR2 FQGNSA. Between the trimmed V and J ends, which lost 1 base and 4 bases, there was a span of 10 bases. CDR3 region: CASSLEQRGYGYTF. The CDR3 coding sequence is TGTGCCAGCAGCTTAGAACAACGAGGCTATGGCTACACCTTC.

This sequence joins TRBV7-8 and TRBJ1-1, with D uncertain. The CDR3 has 14 amino acids. The V gene lost 0 bases and the J gene lost 4 bases, with 9 bases spanning the gap. Germline lookup yields CDR1 SGHVS and CDR2 FQNEAQ. In DNA form, the CDR3 reads TGTGCCAGCAGCTTAGCGCAACTGGTCACTGAAGCTTTCTTT. This codes for CASSLAQLVTEAFF.

This rearrangement joins TRBV7-2 to TRBJ2-7; the match to TRBD1 covers 9 bases. The ends lost 6 bases at V and 3 bases at J; junction bases unmatched: 6. CDR3 length equals 14 residues. CDR1 and CDR2 from the germline V gene are SGHTA and FQGNSA. This CDR3 reads CASSYGTGNYEQYF. DNA of the CDR3: TGTGCCAGCAGTTACGGGACAGGGAACTACGAGCAGTACTTC. Full variable domain (outside the CDR3, taken from reference TRBV7-2 and TRBJ2-7): GAGVSQSPSNKVTEKGKDVELRCDPISGHTALYWYRQSLGQGLEFLIYFQGNSAPDKSGLPSDRFSAERTGGSVSTLTIQRTQQEDSAVYLCASSYGTGNYEQYFGPGTRLTVT.

This chain uses TRBV20-1 with TRBJ2-4; 7 bases line up with TRBD1. V shed 6 bases and J 8 bases; nucleotides not matched to a gene: 1. Germline V gene data show CDR1 as DFQATT and CDR2 as SNEGSKA (reference sequence). This CDR3 spans 10 amino acids. CDR3 residues: CSADRDIQYF. CDR3 nucleotides: TGCAGTGCCGACAGGGACATTCAGTACTTC.

This chain joins TRBV5-6 and TRBJ1-1; D perhaps matches TRBD1 (6 bases). The CDR3 totals 16 residues. The ends were cut back, 1 base at V and 4 bases at J, with 17 bases in the middle. Germline V gives CDR1 SGHDT, CDR2 YYEEEE. The CDR3 region is CASSLFPGARGTEAFF. The DNA for the CDR3 is TGTGCCAGCAGCTTGTTCCCAGGGGCGAGAGGCACTGAAGCTTTCTTT.

Remarks on this clone: The sample contains more than one DNA sequence encoding this CDR3. V gene TRBV30 combines with J gene TRBJ2-7, with 7 positions matching TRBD1. Germline loops: CDR1 GTSNPN, CDR2 SVGIG (reference sequence). Losses at the gene ends were 3 bases for V and 1 base for J; bases not matched to a gene: 3. CDR3 length: 13 amino acids. This CDR3 reads CAWRGGGSYEQYF. Written as DNA, the CDR3 is TGTGCCTGGAGAGGGGGCGGGTCCTACGAGCAGTACTTC.

The rearrangement uses TRBV4-1 and TRBJ2-4; 8 bases are shared with TRBD2. Germline V lookup: CDR1 MGHRA, CDR2 YSYEKL. The J segment lost 8 bases and the V segment lost 0 bases, leaving 6 bases of the junction unmatched. The CDR3 loop spans 15 amino acids. The chain's CDR3 is CASSQESAGADIQYF. DNA of the CDR3: TGCGCCAGCAGCCAAGAATCAGCGGGAGCGGACATTCAGTACTTC.

This chain links TRBV28 with TRBJ1-1; 9 nucleotides match TRBD1. The CDR3 is 15 amino acids. Germline CDR1 MDHEN, CDR2 SYDVKM. J was trimmed by 1 base and V by 8 bases; bases with no gene match: 8. The CDR3 bases are TGTGCCAGCTTACAGGGGGCCCTACCGAACACTGAAGCTTTCTTT. As protein: CASLQGALPNTEAFF.

This clone has more than one count but fewer than ten. This sequence joins TRBV25-1 and TRBJ2-7; D may correspond to TRBD1 or TRBD2 (7 bases each). Looked up from germline, CDR1 is MGHDK and CDR2 is SYGVNS. This CDR3 has 16 amino acids. V lost 6 bases, J lost 1 base, and 19 bases lay in between. The CDR3 here is CASRGGGRQGSYEQYF. The DNA of the CDR3 is TGTGCCAGCAGGGGAGGGGGGAGACAGGGTTCCTACGAGCAGTACTTC.

The rearrangement joins TRBV10-3 to TRBJ2-1, with TRBD2 matching 7 bases. The CDR3 covers 15 residues. V shed 4 bases, J shed 0 bases, and the junction held 3 bases outside the gene matches. CDR1 ENHRY and CDR2 SYGVKD come from the germline V gene. DNA of the CDR3: TGTGCCATCAGTGGCGGGAGTGGCTCCTACAATGAGCAGTTCTTC. Translation: CAISGGSGSYNEQFF.

As to this clone: Other DNA sequences of this sample code for an identical CDR3. The V call is TRBV4-1, the J call TRBJ1-4, with a weak D call TRBD1 (5 bases). Germline V gene sequence: CDR1 MGHRA, CDR2 YSYEKL. The CDR3 length is 15 residues. V was shortened by 1 base and J by 4 bases, with 10 bases between the two germline ends. Written as DNA, the CDR3 is TGCGCCAGCAGCCAAGGCACAGGAGGTAATGAAAAACTGTTTTTT. This translates into CASSQGTGGNEKLFF.

The gene calls are TRBV7-9 and TRBJ2-4, with D perhaps matching TRBD1 or TRBD2 (7 bases each). CDR3 size: 15 residues. Trimming shortened V by 5 bases and J by 0 bases, and 11 bases separated the two germline ends. Germline V gene sequence: CDR1 SEHNR, CDR2 FQNEAQ (reference sequence). This CDR3 reads CASSQGGLAKNIQYF. The CDR3 DNA follows: TGTGCCAGCAGCCAGGGGGGGCTAGCCAAAAACATTCAGTACTTC.

The chain recombines TRBV4-1 with TRBJ2-3; TRBD1 matches at 8 bases. V shed 6 bases and J 3 bases; nucleotides not matched to a gene: 11. CDR3 length: 16 residues. From germline, CDR1 is MGHRA and CDR2 YSYEKL. The CDR3 DNA follows: TGCGCCAGCAGATCTTCCGGGACAGGATTGACAGATACGCAGTATTTT. It encodes CASRSSGTGLTDTQYF.

This sequence joins TRBV30 and TRBJ2-5, with D perhaps matching TRBD1 or TRBD2 (5 bases each). CDR3 length: 15 residues. V lost 3 bases and J 5 bases, leaving 19 bases between the germline ends. Germline CDR1 and CDR2: GTSNPN and SVGIG (reference sequence). CDR3: CAWSDKGRFVETQYF. CDR3 coding DNA: TGTGCCTGGAGCGACAAGGGACGGTTCGTTGAGACCCAGTACTTC.

V is TRBV5-1 and J is TRBJ2-7; the match to TRBD2 covers 13 bases. The CDR3 contains 14 residues. Germline V gene data show CDR1 as SGHRS and CDR2 as YFSETQ. V lost 3 bases and J lost 6; bases outside the gene matches: 3. The chain's CDR3 is CASSWTSGGGEQYF. The CDR3 region has the DNA TGCGCCAGCAGCTGGACTAGCGGGGGTGGCGAGCAGTACTTC.

The rearrangement uses TRBV6-6 and TRBJ2-2; D is ambiguous. The germline V and J ends were trimmed by 6 bases and 0 bases, with 14 bases remaining between them. This CDR3 spans 16 amino acids. Germline lookup yields CDR1 MNHNY and CDR2 SVGAGI (reference sequence). CDR3: CASRPPGRTNTGELFF. In DNA form, the CDR3 reads TGTGCCAGCAGACCCCCCGGACGGACGAACACCGGGGAGCTGTTTTTT.

This sequence joins TRBV27 and TRBJ2-1; D perhaps matches TRBD1 (5 bases). Germline V gives CDR1 MNHEY, CDR2 SMNVEV (reference sequence). The CDR3 runs 17 residues. V lost 0 bases, J lost 6 bases, and 18 bases lay in between. The CDR3 is CASSLSPRRVRVNEQFF. The CDR3 region has the DNA TGTGCCAGCAGTTTATCCCCACGCAGGGTTAGAGTCAATGAGCAGTTCTTC.

This rearrangement joins TRBV29-1 to TRBJ2-7, with D hard to call. Per germline, CDR1 SQVTM and CDR2 ANQGSEA. This CDR3 has 10 amino acids. V lost 7 bases and J lost 6, with 10 bases in between. The CDR3 reads CSAFNAEQYF. The CDR3 nucleotides read TGCAGCGCCTTTAACGCCGAGCAGTACTTC.